The 7 T cell receptor beta chains in this list originate from one sample, sequenced in a study of blood T cell repertoires in COVID-19. Some clones are missing from TCRdb's copy, which holds only in-frame ones; the method was immunoSEQ multiplex PCR. The sample lists some 130,000 clones, over 75% occurring once. Sample: peripheral blood. The receptors were sampled from a man between 40 and 49 years old with active or convalescent COVID-19.

This clone is a singleton in its sample. The chain recombines TRBV5-1 with TRBJ2-7, with 13 bases lining up with TRBD2. CDR3 length equals 14 residues. Trimming took 5 bases from V and 5 from J; bases not matched to a gene: 4. CDR1 is SGHRS, CDR2 YFSETQ, per germline. CDR3: CASSSGLAGNEQYF. The CDR3 DNA sequence: TGCGCCAGCAGTTCGGGACTAGCGGGGAACGAGCAGTACTTC.

The chain uses TRBV4-2 and TRBJ2-3; D is perhaps TRBD1 (5 bases). Between the trimmed V and J ends, which lost 0 bases and 3 bases, there was a span of 7 bases. This CDR3 has 14 residues. Germline CDR1 reads LGHNA; CDR2 reads YNFKEQ. CDR3 coding DNA: TGTGCCAGCAGCCAAGACAGGGTTACAGATACGCAGTATTTT. Amino acid sequence: CASSQDRVTDTQYF.

The table lists this clone with a count of one. The chain uses TRBV28 and TRBJ1-5; TRBD1 is a possible D gene (6 bases). Trimming stripped 3 bases from V and 0 bases from J, with 9 bases between. This CDR3 spans 15 amino acids. The germline V gene encodes CDR1 MDHEN and CDR2 SYDVKM. CDR3 loop: CASSLTGLSNQPQHF. In DNA, the CDR3 is TGTGCCAGCAGTTTGACAGGCCTTAGCAATCAGCCCCAGCATTTT.

The CDR3, as DNA: TGTGCCAGCAGTTACTTCGGACTAGGTTCTGCCGAGCAGTACTTC. Protein: CASSYFGLGSAEQYF. J is TRBJ2-7 and V is TRBV6-2 or TRBV6-3; TRBD2 matches at 7 bases. The CDR3 extends over 15 amino acids. Germline V gene lookup returns CDR1 MNHEY and CDR2 SVGEGT. Losses at the gene ends were 1 base for V and 6 bases for J; bases not matched to a gene: 9.

The rearrangement uses TRBV7-3 and TRBJ2-3, with a weak D call TRBD2 (6 bases). The germline gives CDR1 SGHTA, CDR2 FQGTGA. The CDR3 has 16 amino acids. Trimming removed 3 bases from V and 0 bases from J, with 13 bases in between. CDR3 region: CASSFGAGSSTDTQYF. For the CDR3, the DNA is TGTGCCAGCAGCTTTGGCGCGGGGTCAAGCACAGATACGCAGTATTTT.

The V and J genes are TRBV5-1 and TRBJ1-1, with 8 bases fitting TRBD1. Per the germline V gene, CDR1 is SGHRS and CDR2 is YFSETQ. Trimming cost V 4 bases and J 5 bases; bases outside gene matches: 7. This CDR3 region has 14 residues. The CDR3 DNA sequence: TGCGCCAGCAGCCTCGGACAGGGACGAACTGAAGCTTTCTTT. It yields the protein CASSLGQGRTEAFF.

This clone was observed a single time. This chain uses TRBV7-9 with TRBJ2-7, with TRBD1 identical over 8 bases. Trimming at V came to 0 bases and at J to 5 bases, leaving 6 bases not matched to a gene. This CDR3 region has 15 residues. Germline V gene sequence: CDR1 SEHNR, CDR2 FQNEAQ (reference sequence). CDR3 protein: CASSLANRGAHEQYF. The CDR3 DNA reads TGTGCCAGCAGCTTAGCGAACAGGGGGGCCCACGAGCAGTACTTC.